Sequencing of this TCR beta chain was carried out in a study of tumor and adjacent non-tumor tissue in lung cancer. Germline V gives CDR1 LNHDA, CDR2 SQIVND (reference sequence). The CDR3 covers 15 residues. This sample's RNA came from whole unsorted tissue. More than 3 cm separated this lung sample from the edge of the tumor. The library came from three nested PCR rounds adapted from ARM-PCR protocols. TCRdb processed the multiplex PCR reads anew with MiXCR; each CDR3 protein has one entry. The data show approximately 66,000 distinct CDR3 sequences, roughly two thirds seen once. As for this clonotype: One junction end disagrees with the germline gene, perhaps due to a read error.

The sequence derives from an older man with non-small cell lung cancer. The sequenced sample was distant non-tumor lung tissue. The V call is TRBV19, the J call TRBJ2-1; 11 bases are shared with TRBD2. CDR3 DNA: TGTGCCAGTAGTATGACTAGCGGGGTAGGCCATGAGCACTTCTTC. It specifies CASSMTSGVGHEHFF.